One sample yielded the 19 T cell receptor beta chains listed below, sequenced in a study of blood T cells in healthy people across ages. The authors ran a second PCR of about 6 to 12 cycles using a sample-barcoded 5' primer and a J-beta primer mix. TCRdb re-called the 5' RACE reads through MiXCR, storing one row per CDR3 protein. The sample consists of 1.5 million to 2 million distinct CDR3 sequences, about 49% of them appearing once. The sequenced sample consisted of blood. The receptor set was obtained from a woman in her forties in good health.

Worth noting for this clonotype: This clone may be a read error of a much larger clone one base away. This chain uses TRBV12-3 or TRBV12-4 with TRBJ1-2, with D possibly matching TRBD1 (5 bases). This CDR3 spans 16 amino acids. Trimming removed 5 bases from V and 6 bases from J, with 22 bases in between. CDR3 DNA: TGTGCCAGCAGTCCAGGGCAGGAGTGGAGTGGCGATGGCTACACCTTC. As protein: CASSPGQEWSGDGYTF.

V is TRBV29-1 and J is TRBJ2-7; the D call may be TRBD1 or TRBD2 (5 bases each). The germline V gene has CDR1 SQVTM and CDR2 ANQGSEA. There are 17 residues in the CDR3. V was cut by 0 bases and J by 4 bases, with 22 bases left in between. The CDR3 sequence: CSVEDGDRPPGLYEQYF. The CDR3 region has the DNA TGCAGCGTTGAAGACGGGGACCGACCTCCCGGGCTTTACGAGCAGTACTTC.

The rearrangement uses TRBV6-4 and TRBJ2-3; TRBD1 agrees at 9 bases. CDR1 is MRHNA, CDR2 SNTAGT, per germline. The CDR3 totals 16 residues. V lost 4 bases and J lost 6; bases outside the gene matches: 11. CDR3 region: CASSAATGGAGDTQYF. The CDR3 bases are TGTGCCAGCAGTGCCGCCACAGGGGGCGCAGGGGATACGCAGTATTTT.

This sequence joins TRBV4-3 and TRBJ1-5, with 9 bases identical to TRBD1. The CDR3 has 16 residues. The germline gives CDR1 LGHNA, CDR2 YSLEER. V dropped 0 bases and J dropped 6; count of bases not matched to a gene: 6. CDR3 in DNA: TGCGCCAGCAGCCAAGATCTTGGGACAGGGAGTCAGCCCCAGCATTTT. This encodes CASSQDLGTGSQPQHF.

The V call is TRBV14, the J call TRBJ1-1; 10 positions agree with TRBD1. The CDR3 is 16 amino acids. CDR1 SGHDN and CDR2 FVKESK come from the germline V gene. Germline trimming cut 6 bases from V and 4 bases from J; bases unmatched to any gene: 11. This CDR3 is CASSRDRGTLSTEAFF. The CDR3 DNA reads TGTGCCAGCAGTAGGGACAGGGGCACTCTCTCCACTGAAGCTTTCTTT. Variable domain in full (rest from reference TRBV14 and TRBJ1-1): EAGVTQFPSHSVIEKGQTVTLRCDPISGHDNLYWYRRVMGKEIKFLLHFVKESKQDESGMPNNRFLAERTGGTYSTLKVQPAELEDSGVYFCASSRDRGTLSTEAFFGQGTRLTVV.

The CDR3 region is CASSQYASPYNEQFF. The CDR3, as DNA: TGCGCCAGCAGCCAATATGCTAGCCCCTACAATGAGCAGTTCTTC. The rearrangement joins TRBV4-3 to TRBJ2-1; possibly TRBD2 for D (5 bases). The CDR3 is 15 amino acids. Germline values: CDR1 LGHNA, CDR2 YSLEER. Trimming took 2 bases from V and 2 from J, leaving 10 bases between them.

V usage is TRBV7-8 and J usage is TRBJ1-1, with a possible D match to TRBD1 (6 bases). The V and J ends lost 2 bases and 3 bases respectively, with 10 bases between them. CDR3 length: 14 amino acids. CDR1 is SGHVS and CDR2 is FQNEAQ in the germline V gene. CDR3 DNA: TGTGCCAGCAGCTTAAGGGGGGGGTACACTGAAGCTTTCTTT. Translation: CASSLRGGYTEAFF.

The genes are TRBV12-3 or TRBV12-4 and TRBJ1-6; TRBD1 is a possible D gene (5 bases). The CDR3 has 18 amino acids. Trimming pared 2 bases from V and 7 bases from J, leaving 21 bases between. CDR3: CASSLQGIGGEANSPLHF. The CDR3 DNA reads as TGTGCCAGCAGTTTACAGGGAATTGGTGGGGAGGCGAATTCACCCCTCCACTTT.

V gene TRBV4-1 combines with J gene TRBJ2-5, with D perhaps given as TRBD1 or TRBD2 (5 bases each). Trimming stripped 2 bases from V and 4 bases from J, with 14 bases between. Germline assignment: CDR1 MGHRA and CDR2 YSYEKL. This CDR3 spans 15 amino acids. DNA of the CDR3: TGCGCCAGCAGCCAACCCACCCGTGGGGGAGAGACCCAGTACTTC. It is translated as CASSQPTRGGETQYF.

The J gene is TRBJ2-4, the V gene TRBV7-2; 7 positions agree with TRBD1. The CDR3 totals 15 residues. The V gene end was trimmed by 5 bases and the J gene end by 13 bases; junction bases not matched to a gene: 17. Germline CDR1 reads SGHTA; CDR2 reads FQGNSA. CDR3 loop: CASSARDSHYNEQYF. The CDR3 bases are TGTGCCAGCAGCGCCCGGGACAGCCATTACAATGAGCAGTACTTC.

This chain joins TRBV3-1 and TRBJ2-3; D is unclear. Germline V gene lookup returns CDR1 LGHDT and CDR2 YNNKEL (reference sequence). Trimming pared 0 bases from V and 1 base from J, leaving 11 bases between. This CDR3 region has 16 residues. For the CDR3, the DNA is TGTGCCAGCAGCCAAGATTTCGGAACAGGCACAGATACGCAGTATTTT. Protein: CASSQDFGTGTDTQYF.

This sequence joins TRBV10-3 and TRBJ2-1; D not certain. V was pared by 6 bases and J by 2 bases, with 11 bases between. The germline V gene has CDR1 ENHRY and CDR2 SYGVKD. This CDR3 comprises 14 residues. The CDR3 coding sequence is TGTGCCATCAGAATGACTGGGGCCTACAATGAGCAGTTCTTC. Translating gives CAIRMTGAYNEQFF.

The chain joins TRBV28 to TRBJ2-5; 8 bases match TRBD1. The V and J ends lost 6 bases and 2 bases, in that order; junction bases with no gene match: 8. Germline loops: CDR1 MDHEN, CDR2 SYDVKM. The CDR3 has 15 residues. The CDR3 DNA is TGTGCCAGCAGGCCATCCGGGACAGGACAAGAGACCCAGTACTTC. It codes for CASRPSGTGQETQYF.

This clonotype turned up a few times. The genes are TRBV27 and TRBJ1-2; no reliable D call. This CDR3 region has 15 residues. Per the germline V gene, CDR1 is MNHEY and CDR2 is SMNVEV (reference sequence). Deletions cut 4 bases from V and 8 bases from J, with 20 bases between. The CDR3 protein is CASSSHQHLRAGYTF. CDR3 in DNA: TGTGCCAGCAGTTCCCATCAACACCTTCGCGCGGGCTACACCTTC.

The chain uses TRBV4-3 and TRBJ1-4; D not resolved. This CDR3 contains 15 residues. The V and J ends lost 0 bases and 7 bases respectively, with 12 bases between them. Germline CDR1 reads LGHNA; CDR2 reads YSLEER. The CDR3 coding sequence is TGCGCCAGCAGCCAAGAGGGCAGGTGGGGTGAAAAACTGTTTTTT. Amino acids: CASSQEGRWGEKLFF.

CDR3 amino acids: CASSRGQGLGNEQYF. CDR3 DNA sequence: TGCGCCAGCAGCCGAGGACAGGGGTTGGGCAATGAGCAGTACTTC. This chain uses TRBV4-3 with TRBJ2-5; 9 bases fit TRBD1. V was clipped by 4 bases and J by 11 bases; unmatched bases: 14. Germline V gene data show CDR1 as LGHNA and CDR2 as YSLEER. The CDR3 has 15 amino acids.

Details on this clonotype: Germline and junction disagree at one end, which may indicate a read error. V usage is TRBV18 and J usage is TRBJ2-5; unclear D gene. The CDR3 has 12 residues. Germline values: CDR1 KGHSH, CDR2 LQKENI. This CDR3 reads CASAPSQETQYF. In DNA, the CDR3 is TGTGCCAGCGCACCATCTCAAGAGACCCAGTACTTC.

This clonotype was observed a few times. The chain is built from TRBV20-1 and TRBJ2-5, with 9 positions matching TRBD2. The tail of the sequence fits TRBJ2-7 better, so the J call may be wrong. The germline V gene has CDR1 DFQATT and CDR2 SNEGSKA (reference sequence). This CDR3 spans 15 amino acids. The CDR3 DNA reads as TGCAGTGCACAAACTAGCGGGTCAGGACGGGACGAGCAGTACTTC. It yields the protein CSAQTSGSGRDEQYF.

This clonotype was seen a few times. The chain links TRBV7-2 to TRBJ1-2; a possible D gene is TRBD1 (6 bases). Trimming pared 4 bases from V and 8 bases from J, leaving 20 bases between. Germline-derived CDR1 and CDR2 are SGHTA and FQGNSA. This CDR3 has 15 amino acids. The CDR3 nucleotides are TGTGCCAGCAGCTCTACCTCCGACAGGAATCACGGCTACACCTTC. Translation: CASSSTSDRNHGYTF.